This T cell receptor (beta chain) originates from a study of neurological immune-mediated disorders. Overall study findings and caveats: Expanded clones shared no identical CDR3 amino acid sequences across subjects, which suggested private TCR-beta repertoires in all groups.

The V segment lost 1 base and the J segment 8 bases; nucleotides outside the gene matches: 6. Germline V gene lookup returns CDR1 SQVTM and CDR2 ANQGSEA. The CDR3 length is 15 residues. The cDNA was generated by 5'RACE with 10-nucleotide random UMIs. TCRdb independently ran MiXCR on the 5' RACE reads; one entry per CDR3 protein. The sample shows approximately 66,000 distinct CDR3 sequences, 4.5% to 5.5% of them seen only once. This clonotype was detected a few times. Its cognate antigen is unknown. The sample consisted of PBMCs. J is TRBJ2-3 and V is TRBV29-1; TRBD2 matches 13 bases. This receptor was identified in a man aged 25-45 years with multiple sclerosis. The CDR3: CSVEGLAGGGGTQYF. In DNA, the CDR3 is TGCAGCGTTGAAGGACTAGCGGGGGGTGGGGGTACGCAGTATTTT.